These T cell receptor beta chains were read from a single sample in a study of blood T cells in healthy people across ages. TCRdb called the 5' RACE reads again in MiXCR, with one record for every CDR3 protein. Here the sample spans some 900,000 distinct CDR3 sequences, 40% to 60% being singletons. The sample consisted of blood. The receptors derive from a young man in good health. Both conserved end residues are part of each CDR3. The size field is filled for only some rows; it gives once, few, many or a size class.

CASSVEGPGTEAFF | TRBV9 | - | TRBJ1-1
CASTARAYEQFF | TRBV11-3 | - | TRBJ2-1
CASSPASSGGLNEQFF | TRBV9 | - | TRBJ2-1
CSAPRTERGEQYF | TRBV20-1 | - | -
CASSQGTGLAINIQYF | TRBV4-3 | few | TRBJ2-4
CASRIRGAKNIQYF | TRBV2 | - | TRBJ2-4
CAIHPTGGNNEQYF | TRBV28 | - | TRBJ2-7
CATGPNRATSYEQYF | TRBV7-9 | - | TRBJ2-7
CATSDLSRAKSSYEQYF | TRBV24-1 | few | TRBJ2-7
CASSLLTQGAGKYGHTF | TRBV7-2 | - | TRBJ1-2
CSARGPGGFEQYF | TRBV20-1 | once | TRBJ2-7
CASSNGQEGSYEQYF | TRBV3-1 | few | TRBJ2-7
CASSLTLAGTLAMSIQYF | TRBV7-3 | - | TRBJ2-4
CASSYPQSPQYF | TRBV6-5 | - | TRBJ2-7
CASSPRAYGSSYEQYF | TRBV6-5 | once | TRBJ2-7
CAISESKAGLTYNEQFF | TRBV10-3 | once | TRBJ2-1
CSVAPLTGGFYGYTF | TRBV29-1 | - | TRBJ1-2
CAWSRGTTYNEQFF | TRBV30 | - | TRBJ2-1
CAISDSGGRSNEQFF | TRBV10-3 | - | TRBJ2-1
CSAKLTGGYEQYF | TRBV20-1 | - | TRBJ2-7
CASSQGGHDSGNTIYF | TRBV4-2 | few | TRBJ1-3
CASSLFASGLDTQYF | TRBV7-2 | - | TRBJ2-3
CASSKIKGGLRNEQFF | TRBV21-1 | few | TRBJ2-1
CASSQPGRAAHNEQFF | TRBV4-2 | - | TRBJ2-1
CAISREANYGYTF | TRBV10-3 | - | TRBJ1-2
CASSLISGPYEQYF | TRBV7-3 | - | TRBJ2-7
CSARPGRADQETQYF | TRBV20-1 | - | TRBJ2-5
CASRRGQGREKLFF | TRBV12-3/TRBV12-4 | - | TRBJ1-4